Below are 31 T cell receptor beta chains sequenced from a single sample in a study of beta chain features in type 1 diabetes. The isolated RNA, all of it, was reverse transcribed, so expressed TCRB transcripts were what got sequenced. Here immunoSEQ multiplex PCR was the method, and the copy in TCRdb shows in-frame clones only, minus some. This sample has about 900,000 clones, with roughly a sixth found just once. The sample consisted of naive CD4+ T cells from blood. All receptors derive from a woman aged 18-35 years in good health.

This rearrangement joins TRBV7-2 to TRBJ1-4, with D possibly TRBD1 on 5 matching bases. CDR1 and CDR2 from the germline V gene are SGHTA and FQGNSA. This CDR3 contains 15 residues. V lost 0 bases, J lost 5 bases, and 10 bases lay in between. The CDR3 loop reads CASSLAPRVNEKLFF. The CDR3 region has the DNA TGTGCCAGCAGCTTAGCTCCCAGGGTCAATGAAAAACTGTTTTTT.

J is TRBJ1-2 and V is TRBV7-9, with unresolved D. Germline loops: CDR1 SEHNR, CDR2 FQNEAQ (reference sequence). The CDR3 is made up of 12 amino acids. With 4 bases removed from V and 8 bases from J, the gap between germline ends came to 11 bases. This CDR3 is CASSSEGRGYTF. In DNA, the CDR3 is TGTGCCAGCAGCTCGGAAGGAAGGGGCTACACCTTC.

The DNA for the CDR3 is TGCGCCAGCAGCCAAGGATGGAACTCCTACAATGAGCAGTTCTTC. Amino acid sequence: CASSQGWNSYNEQFF. The chain links TRBV4-3 to TRBJ2-1, with no clear D. In germline, CDR1 is LGHNA, CDR2 YSLEER. The CDR3 length is 15 residues. Trimming removed 1 base at V and 0 bases at J, with 7 bases between.

This chain connects TRBV9 to TRBJ2-3, with D perhaps matching TRBD2 (5 bases). CDR1 is SGDLS, CDR2 YYNGEE, per germline. The germline V and J ends were trimmed by 4 bases and 3 bases, with 12 bases remaining between them. The CDR3 runs 14 residues. Here the CDR3 reads CASSLGLTTDTQYF. The CDR3 region has the DNA TGTGCCAGCAGCCTCGGACTTACAACAGATACGCAGTATTTT.

This clone occurred a few times. V usage is TRBV29-1 and J usage is TRBJ2-2; TRBD1 is a possible D gene (6 bases). V was clipped by 4 bases and J by 3 bases, with 30 bases between them. CDR3 length equals 20 residues. CDR1 SQVTM and CDR2 ANQGSEA come from the germline V gene. As DNA, the CDR3 is TGCAGCGTTGGATATAGGGCCGGGCAGGGGCCAAAACGATACACCGGGGAGCTGTTTTTT. The encoded protein is CSVGYRAGQGPKRYTGELFF.

This chain connects TRBV9 to TRBJ2-2, with D tentatively TRBD1 or TRBD2 (5 bases each). Per germline, CDR1 SGDLS and CDR2 YYNGEE. The CDR3 contains 15 residues. Trimming pared 3 bases from V and 2 bases from J, leaving 11 bases between. The DNA of the CDR3 is TGTGCCAGCAGCGCGGGACCTCGAAACACCGGGGAGCTGTTTTTT. As protein: CASSAGPRNTGELFF.

The rearrangement joins TRBV28 to TRBJ1-4; no reliable D call. Germline V gene lookup returns CDR1 MDHEN and CDR2 SYDVKM. The CDR3 sequence is 15 residues long. Trimming left V 6 bases short and J 5 bases short, with 16 bases between. The CDR3, as DNA: TGTGCCAGCAGCCCCGCCACAACAGAAAATGAAAAACTGTTTTTT. This gives the protein CASSPATTENEKLFF.

The chain joins TRBV6-9 to TRBJ2-1, with TRBD2 matching over 7 bases. Germline loops: CDR1 MNHGY, CDR2 SVAAGI. Trimming cost V 8 bases and J 6 bases; bases outside gene matches: 13. The CDR3 sequence is 15 residues long. CDR3 amino acids: CASGGEDAGGNEQFF. The DNA for the CDR3 is TGTGCCAGCGGGGGGGAGGATGCGGGCGGCAATGAGCAGTTCTTC.

The V call is TRBV7-9, the J call TRBJ1-5, with D maybe TRBD1 (5 bases). CDR1 is SEHNR and CDR2 is FQNEAQ in the germline V gene (reference sequence). This CDR3 spans 15 amino acids. The V gene lost 4 bases and the J gene lost 1 base, with 11 bases spanning the gap. Here the CDR3 DNA reads TGTGCCAGCAGCTCACAGGATAGCAGCAATCAGCCCCAGCATTTT. Translating it yields CASSSQDSSNQPQHF. The whole variable domain, remainder taken from reference TRBV7-9 and TRBJ1-5, is DTGVSQNPRHKITKRGQNVTFRCDPISEHNRLYWYRQTLGQGPEFLTYFQNEAQLEKSRLLSDRFSAERPKGSFSTLEIQRTEQGDSAMYLCASSSQDSSNQPQHFGDGTRLSIL.

This clone appeared a few times. This chain connects TRBV5-6 to TRBJ2-1; TRBD2 agrees at 11 bases. V shed 4 bases, J shed 9 bases, and the junction held 9 bases outside the gene matches. This CDR3 has 15 amino acids. Germline loops: CDR1 SGHDT, CDR2 YYEEEE. DNA of the CDR3: TGTGCCAGCAGCACGGCTAGCGGGAGGATTTCTGAGCAGTTCTTC. Residues: CASSTASGRISEQFF.

This clone occurred a few times. This chain uses TRBV5-5 with TRBJ2-5; 7 positions agree with TRBD1. With 0 bases clipped from V and 5 bases from J, the junction kept 1 base outside the gene matches. The CDR3 totals 13 residues. Germline V gene lookup returns CDR1 SGHKS and CDR2 YYEKEE (reference sequence). The CDR3 here is CASSLAQGETQYF. CDR3 bases: TGTGCCAGCAGCTTGGCACAGGGGGAGACCCAGTACTTC. The whole variable domain, remainder taken from reference TRBV5-5 and TRBJ2-5, is DAGVTQSPTHLIKTRGQQVTLRCSPISGHKSVSWYQQVLGQGPQFIFQYYEKEERGRGNFPDRFSARQFPNYSSELNVNALLLGDSALYLCASSLAQGETQYFGPGTRLLVL.

The chain is built from TRBV28 and TRBJ2-1; tentative D call: TRBD2 (6 bases). Trimming stripped 3 bases from V and 7 bases from J, with 10 bases between. The CDR3 extends over 13 amino acids. The germline gives CDR1 MDHEN, CDR2 SYDVKM. CDR3 sequence (DNA): TGTGCCAGCAGTTTTCGGGGGAGGAATGAGCAGTTCTTC. It yields the protein CASSFRGRNEQFF. Full variable domain (missing parts from reference TRBV28 and TRBJ2-1): DVKVTQSSRYLVKRTGEKVFLECVQDMDHENMFWYRQDPGLGLRLIYFSYDVKMKEKGDIPEGYSVSREKKERFSLILESASTNQTSMYLCASSFRGRNEQFFGPGTRLTVL.

This clone was counted between two and nine times. CDR3 in amino acids: CAISEGWQPNQPQHF. CDR3 DNA: TGTGCCATCAGTGAGGGTTGGCAGCCCAATCAGCCCCAGCATTTT. The gene calls are TRBV10-3 and TRBJ1-5; D is unclear. Trimming pared 2 bases from V and 3 bases from J, leaving 11 bases between. This CDR3 has 15 amino acids. Germline CDR1 and CDR2: ENHRY and SYGVKD.

This chain uses TRBV19 with TRBJ2-1; no definite D call. CDR1 and CDR2 from the germline V gene are LNHDA and SQIVND (reference sequence). Trimming stripped 3 bases from V and 0 bases from J, with 6 bases between. The CDR3 consists of 14 residues. The CDR3 spells CASSIKSSYNEQFF. CDR3 coding DNA: TGTGCCAGTAGTATTAAGAGCTCCTACAATGAGCAGTTCTTC.

In its sample, this clone was seen a few times. The rearrangement links TRBV9 to TRBJ2-5; 11 bases line up with TRBD1. Germline CDR1 is SGDLS and CDR2 is YYNGEE. V was pared by 4 bases and J by 5 bases, with 10 bases of the junction left unmatched. The CDR3 loop spans 16 amino acids. CDR3 coding DNA: TGTGCCAGCAGCCCCCACGGACAGGGGGCGAGGGAGACCCAGTACTTC. Its protein product is CASSPHGQGARETQYF.

This clone appeared a few times. The CDR3 loop reads CASSLGDTVPNEQFF. The DNA for the CDR3 is TGCGCCAGCAGCTTGGGAGATACAGTCCCCAATGAGCAGTTCTTC. J is TRBJ2-1 and V is TRBV5-1; D unresolved. Trimming took 0 bases from V and 6 from J, leaving 13 bases between them. Germline CDR1 and CDR2: SGHRS and YFSETQ. This CDR3 is 15 amino acids long.

The chain couples TRBV10-3 to TRBJ2-7; 9 nucleotides match TRBD1. The CDR3 totals 14 residues. V shed 3 bases, J shed 3 bases, and the junction held 3 bases outside the gene matches. Germline-derived CDR1 and CDR2 are ENHRY and SYGVKD. The CDR3 sequence: CAISDETGGYEQYF. CDR3 sequence (DNA): TGTGCCATCAGTGACGAGACAGGGGGCTACGAGCAGTACTTC.

This clone was counted between two and nine times. The J gene is TRBJ2-4, the V gene TRBV4-3; 11 bases match TRBD1. The CDR3 extends over 18 amino acids. V dropped 0 bases and J dropped 2; count of bases not matched to a gene: 6. Germline loops: CDR1 LGHNA, CDR2 YSLEER. CDR3 nucleotides: TGCGCCAGCAGCCAAGATACCGGACAGGGGGCCCCCAAAAACATTCAGTACTTC. As protein: CASSQDTGQGAPKNIQYF.

The chain recombines TRBV14 with TRBJ2-2, with 7 bases identical to TRBD2. Trimming cost V 6 bases and J 0 bases; bases outside gene matches: 4. Germline CDR1 reads SGHDN; CDR2 reads FVKESK. This CDR3 region has 15 residues. CDR3 protein: CASSTRESNTGELFF. Here the CDR3 DNA reads TGTGCCAGCAGTACGCGGGAGTCGAACACCGGGGAGCTGTTTTTT.

Here the CDR3 reads CASSQAGSVKETQYF. Here the CDR3 DNA reads TGTGCCAGCAGCCAAGCCGGATCAGTAAAAGAGACCCAGTACTTC. The chain recombines TRBV14 with TRBJ2-5; no reliable D call. The V end was cut by 1 base, the J end by 3 bases, with 12 bases between. The CDR3 loop spans 15 amino acids. Germline CDR1 SGHDN, CDR2 FVKESK.

Note on this clone: Other DNA sequences in the sample encode the same CDR3. V and J are TRBV2 and TRBJ1-5; D not certain. The CDR3 contains 14 residues. From germline, CDR1 is SNHLY and CDR2 FYNNEI. Trimming left V 3 bases short and J 4 bases short, with 10 bases between. The CDR3 sequence: CASSELVGNQPQHF. The CDR3 DNA is TGTGCCAGCAGTGAGTTGGTCGGAAATCAGCCCCAGCATTTT.

This clone was counted only a few times. The chain carries TRBV5-1 and TRBJ2-5; D not certain. Germline loops: CDR1 SGHRS, CDR2 YFSETQ. The CDR3 is made up of 14 amino acids. V was trimmed by 0 bases and J by 2 bases, leaving 8 bases between them. CDR3 sequence reads: CASSLVGEQETQYF. The CDR3, as DNA: TGCGCCAGCAGCTTGGTTGGAGAACAAGAGACCCAGTACTTC.

J is TRBJ2-1 and V is TRBV2; tentatively, D is TRBD1 (5 bases). The length of the CDR3 is 15 residues. The V gene lost 10 bases and the J gene lost 0 bases, with 16 bases spanning the gap. Germline V gene lookup returns CDR1 SNHLY and CDR2 FYNNEI. CDR3: CANTGPKGSYNEQFF. The CDR3 bases are TGTGCCAATACAGGCCCAAAGGGCTCCTACAATGAGCAGTTCTTC. Filled out from reference TRBV2 and TRBJ2-1, the complete variable domain reads EPEVTQTPSHQVTQMGQEVILRCVPISNHLYFYWYRQILGQKVEFLVSFYNNEISEKSEIFDDQFSVERPDGSNFTLKIRSTKLEDSAMYFCANTGPKGSYNEQFFGPGTRLTVL.

This clone was observed a handful of times. V usage is TRBV10-3 and J usage is TRBJ1-4; the match to TRBD1 covers 9 bases. The CDR3 is made up of 14 amino acids. CDR1 and CDR2 (germline): ENHRY, SYGVKD. Trimming at V came to 10 bases and at J to 5 bases, leaving 8 bases not matched to a gene. CDR3 protein: CATGGTGRNEKLFF. The CDR3 coding sequence is TGTGCCACTGGAGGGACAGGGCGAAATGAAAAACTGTTTTTT.

This clone showed up just a few times. The chain employs TRBV28 and TRBJ2-4; 7 bases fit TRBD1. This CDR3 spans 15 amino acids. The ends lost 6 bases at V and 0 bases at J; junction bases unmatched: 5. Germline V gene data show CDR1 as MDHEN and CDR2 as SYDVKM. The CDR3 DNA reads as TGTGCCAGCAGCTTGGGACAGAGAGCCAAAAACATTCAGTACTTC. It yields the protein CASSLGQRAKNIQYF.

This clone was found a few times. The chain links TRBV18 to TRBJ2-3, with D maybe TRBD2 (6 bases). V lost 2 bases, J lost 3 bases, and 9 bases lay in between. The CDR3 is 14 residues long. CDR1 KGHSH and CDR2 LQKENI come from the germline V gene. CDR3: CASSPGAGTDTQYF. The DNA for the CDR3 is TGTGCCAGCTCACCAGGCGCGGGAACAGATACGCAGTATTTT. The complete variable domain, with remaining parts taken from reference TRBV18 and TRBJ2-3, reads NAGVMQNPRHLVRRRGQEARLRCSPMKGHSHVYWYRQLPEEGLKFMVYLQKENIIDESGMPKERFSAEFPKEGPSILRIQQVVRGDSAAYFCASSPGAGTDTQYFGPGTRLTVL.

The J gene is TRBJ2-7, the V gene TRBV27, with D hard to call. The CDR3 spans 14 residues. Germline V CDR1 and CDR2: MNHEY, SMNVEV (reference sequence). Between the trimmed V and J ends, which lost 2 bases and 6 bases, there was a span of 14 bases. In DNA form, the CDR3 reads TGTGCCAGCAGTTTACTAGGCCCTCCTAGCGAGCAGTACTTC. Protein: CASSLLGPPSEQYF.

V usage is TRBV6-4 and J usage is TRBJ2-1; 7 bases match TRBD2. The length of the CDR3 is 13 residues. The V and J ends lost 1 base and 12 bases, in that order; junction bases with no gene match: 6. Germline V gene sequence: CDR1 MRHNA, CDR2 SNTAGT. CDR3 sequence (DNA): TGTGCCAGCAGTGACTTTGTCGGGGGGAGGCAGTTCTTC. This translates into CASSDFVGGRQFF.

V and J are TRBV10-3 and TRBJ2-7; 12 nucleotides align to TRBD2. CDR1 ENHRY and CDR2 SYGVKD come from the germline V gene. The V gene end was trimmed by 0 bases and the J gene end by 6 bases; junction bases not matched to a gene: 6. This CDR3 is 16 amino acids long. DNA for the CDR3: TGTGCCATCAGTGAGTCTCTAGCGGGAGGGGTCTCCGAGCAGTACTTC. This encodes CAISESLAGGVSEQYF.

The V call is TRBV29-1, the J call TRBJ2-7, with 7 bases matching TRBD1. Germline V gives CDR1 SQVTM, CDR2 ANQGSEA. This CDR3 region has 13 residues. Trimming cost V 6 bases and J 3 bases; bases outside gene matches: 8. CDR3 residues: CSVRTGGFYEQYF. CDR3 in DNA: TGCAGCGTCCGGACAGGTGGTTTCTACGAGCAGTACTTC.

This clone was counted between two and nine times. J is TRBJ2-1 and V is TRBV1; the table's TRBD2 call for D was not verified on the DNA. TRBV1 has pseudogene status. CDR3 size: 15 residues. The CDR3 reads CTSRHRREANNEQFF. CDR3 DNA sequence: TGCACCAGCAGGCACAGGCGGGAGGCCAACAATGAGCAGTTCTTC.